One and the same sample provided the 6 T cell receptor beta chains below, sequenced in a study of cytomegalovirus exposure and HLA in healthy donors. 13 Jbeta primers and 60 Vbeta primers were used for the PCR. Sequencing was performed with immunoSEQ multiplex PCR; in TCRdb, only in-frame clones are kept and a portion is missing. The repertoire holds more than 95,000 clones, with 75% as singletons. The sequenced sample was PBMCs. These receptors all stem from a woman younger than 30 in good health and CMV-seronegative.

This clone was recorded only once. The V call is TRBV6-1, the J call TRBJ2-5; D gene unclear. Between the trimmed V and J ends, which lost 7 bases and 3 bases, there was a span of 12 bases. The CDR3 totals 13 residues. Germline V lookup: CDR1 MNHNS, CDR2 SASEGT. The DNA of the CDR3 is TGTGCCAGCACCGGTCCCGTAGAAGAGACCCAGTACTTC. Protein product: CASTGPVEETQYF.

The CDR3 bases are TGTGCCAGCAGGGGGACAGGTTTCTATGGCTACACCTTC. This encodes CASRGTGFYGYTF. The gene calls are TRBV6-5 and TRBJ1-2, with 8 bases that match TRBD1. Germline V gene data show CDR1 as MNHEY and CDR2 as SVGAGI. This CDR3 has 13 amino acids. The junction had 4 bases not matched to a gene; V was cut back by 6 bases and J by 4 bases.

The chain joins TRBV7-2 to TRBJ1-3, with D unresolved. V gave up 4 bases and J gave up 1 base, with 11 bases separating them. The CDR3 totals 15 residues. Germline values: CDR1 SGHTA, CDR2 FQGNSA. The CDR3 DNA is TGTGCCAGCAGCTCGAGAGATTTTTCTGGAAACACCATATATTTT. Translating gives CASSSRDFSGNTIYF.

The rearrangement uses TRBV30 and TRBJ2-7; 8 bases agree with TRBD2. The J segment lost 0 bases and the V segment lost 7 bases, leaving 5 bases of the junction unmatched. Looked up from germline, CDR1 is GTSNPN and CDR2 is SVGIG (reference sequence). The CDR3 totals 13 residues. CDR3 DNA: TGTGCCTCCGAGCGGGGGCCCTCCTACGAGCAGTACTTC. Translating it yields CASERGPSYEQYF.

The chain carries TRBV5-1 and TRBJ1-1, with D unclear. Germline loops: CDR1 SGHRS, CDR2 YFSETQ. The CDR3 contains 15 residues. Trimming removed 4 bases from V and 3 bases from J, with 16 bases in between. The chain's CDR3 is CASSPRPTTDTEAFF. The DNA for the CDR3 is TGCGCCAGCAGCCCTCGTCCCACTACGGACACTGAAGCTTTCTTT.

The chain is built from TRBV15 and TRBJ2-7, with D perhaps matching TRBD2 (5 bases). Germline V gives CDR1 LNHNV, CDR2 YYDKDF (reference sequence). The CDR3 spans 14 residues. V lost 0 bases to trimming and J lost 6 bases, with 12 bases between them. The CDR3 loop reads CATSRDGVGLEQYF. The CDR3 DNA reads as TGTGCCACCAGCAGAGACGGGGTAGGCCTCGAGCAGTACTTC.